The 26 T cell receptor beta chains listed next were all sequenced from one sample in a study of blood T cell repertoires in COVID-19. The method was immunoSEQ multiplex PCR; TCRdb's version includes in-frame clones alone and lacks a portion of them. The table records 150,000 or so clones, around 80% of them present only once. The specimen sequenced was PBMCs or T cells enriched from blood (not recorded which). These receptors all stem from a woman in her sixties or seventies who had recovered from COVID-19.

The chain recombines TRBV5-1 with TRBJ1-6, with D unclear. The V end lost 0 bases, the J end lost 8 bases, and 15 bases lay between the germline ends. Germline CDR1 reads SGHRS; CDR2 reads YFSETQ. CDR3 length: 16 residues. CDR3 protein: CASSLEAGGLHSPLHF. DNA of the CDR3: TGCGCCAGCAGCTTGGAAGCAGGTGGCCTTCATTCACCCCTCCACTTT.

The CDR3 DNA follows: TGTGCCAGCAGTTCACCGACAGGGGGGGCCTACAATGAGCAGTTCTTC. Its protein product is CASSSPTGGAYNEQFF. The chain joins TRBV28 to TRBJ2-1; TRBD1 matches 9 bases. The CDR3 covers 16 residues. Germline values: CDR1 MDHEN, CDR2 SYDVKM. J was trimmed by 2 bases and V by 4 bases; bases with no gene match: 6.

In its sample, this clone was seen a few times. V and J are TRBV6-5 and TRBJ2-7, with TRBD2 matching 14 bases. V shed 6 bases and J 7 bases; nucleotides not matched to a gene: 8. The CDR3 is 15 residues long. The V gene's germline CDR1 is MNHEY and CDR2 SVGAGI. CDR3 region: CASSFETSGRGEQYF. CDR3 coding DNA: TGTGCCAGCAGCTTCGAGACTAGCGGGAGGGGAGAGCAGTACTTC.

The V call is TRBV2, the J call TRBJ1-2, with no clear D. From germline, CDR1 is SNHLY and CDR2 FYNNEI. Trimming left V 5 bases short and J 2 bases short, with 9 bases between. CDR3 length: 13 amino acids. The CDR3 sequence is CASSTAGNYGYTF. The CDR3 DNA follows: TGTGCCAGCAGTACGGCCGGGAACTATGGCTACACCTTC.

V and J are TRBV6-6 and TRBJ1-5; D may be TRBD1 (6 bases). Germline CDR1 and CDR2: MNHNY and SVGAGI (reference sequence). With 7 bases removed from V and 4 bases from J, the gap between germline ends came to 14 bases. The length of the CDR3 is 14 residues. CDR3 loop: CASKFAGVNQPQHF. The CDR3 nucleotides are TGTGCCAGCAAGTTTGCAGGGGTTAATCAGCCCCAGCATTTT.

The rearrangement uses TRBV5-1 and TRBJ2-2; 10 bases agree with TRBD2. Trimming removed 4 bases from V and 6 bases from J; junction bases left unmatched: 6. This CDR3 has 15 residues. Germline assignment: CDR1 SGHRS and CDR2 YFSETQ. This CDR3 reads CASSGAGGLAGELFF. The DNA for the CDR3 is TGCGCCAGCAGCGGAGCGGGAGGGTTAGCCGGGGAGCTGTTTTTT.

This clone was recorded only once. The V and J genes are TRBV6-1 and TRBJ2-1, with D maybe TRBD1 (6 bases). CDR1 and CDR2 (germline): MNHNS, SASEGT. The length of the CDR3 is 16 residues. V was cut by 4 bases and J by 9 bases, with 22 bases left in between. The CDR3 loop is CASSGNRDTRGSEQFF. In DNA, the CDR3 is TGTGCCAGCAGTGGAAACCGGGACACTCGGGGCAGTGAGCAGTTCTTC.

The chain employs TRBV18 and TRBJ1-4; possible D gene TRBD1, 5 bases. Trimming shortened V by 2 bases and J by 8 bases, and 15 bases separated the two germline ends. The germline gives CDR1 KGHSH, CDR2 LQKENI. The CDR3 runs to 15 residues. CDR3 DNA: TGTGCCAGCTCACCAGGATTTTCCGGGGGAGAAAAACTGTTTTTT. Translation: CASSPGFSGGEKLFF. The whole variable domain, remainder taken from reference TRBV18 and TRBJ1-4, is NAGVMQNPRHLVRRRGQEARLRCSPMKGHSHVYWYRQLPEEGLKFMVYLQKENIIDESGMPKERFSAEFPKEGPSILRIQQVVRGDSAAYFCASSPGFSGGEKLFFGSGTQLSVL.

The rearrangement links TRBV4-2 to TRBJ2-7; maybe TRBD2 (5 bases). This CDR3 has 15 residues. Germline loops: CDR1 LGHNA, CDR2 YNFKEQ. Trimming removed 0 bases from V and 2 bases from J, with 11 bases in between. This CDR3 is CASSQEKDYPYEQYF. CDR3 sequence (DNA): TGTGCCAGCAGCCAAGAGAAAGACTACCCCTACGAGCAGTACTTC.

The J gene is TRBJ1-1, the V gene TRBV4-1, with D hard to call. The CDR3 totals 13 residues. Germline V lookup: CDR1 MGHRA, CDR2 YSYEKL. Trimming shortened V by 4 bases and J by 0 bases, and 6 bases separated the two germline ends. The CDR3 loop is CASSRRMNTEAFF. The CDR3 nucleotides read TGCGCCAGCAGCCGCAGGATGAACACTGAAGCTTTCTTT.

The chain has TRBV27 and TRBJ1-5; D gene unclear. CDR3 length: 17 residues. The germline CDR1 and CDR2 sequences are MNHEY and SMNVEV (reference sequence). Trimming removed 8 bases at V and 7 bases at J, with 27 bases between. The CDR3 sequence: CASAPTGAGLVGQPQHF. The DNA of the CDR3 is TGTGCCAGCGCGCCGACGGGAGCGGGTTTGGTTGGCCAGCCCCAGCATTTT.

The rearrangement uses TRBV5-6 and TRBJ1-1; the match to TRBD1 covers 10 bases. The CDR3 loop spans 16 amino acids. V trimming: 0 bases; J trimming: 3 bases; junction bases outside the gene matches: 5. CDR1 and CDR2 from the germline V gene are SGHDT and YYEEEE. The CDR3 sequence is CASSLAVGTGDTEAFF. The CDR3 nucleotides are TGTGCCAGCAGCTTGGCCGTCGGGACAGGGGACACTGAAGCTTTCTTT.

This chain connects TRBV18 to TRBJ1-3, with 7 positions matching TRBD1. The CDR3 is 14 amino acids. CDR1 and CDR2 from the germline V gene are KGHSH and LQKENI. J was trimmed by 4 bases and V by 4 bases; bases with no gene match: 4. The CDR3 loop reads CASSRQGPGNTIYF. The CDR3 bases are TGTGCCAGCTCACGACAGGGACCCGGAAACACCATATATTTT.

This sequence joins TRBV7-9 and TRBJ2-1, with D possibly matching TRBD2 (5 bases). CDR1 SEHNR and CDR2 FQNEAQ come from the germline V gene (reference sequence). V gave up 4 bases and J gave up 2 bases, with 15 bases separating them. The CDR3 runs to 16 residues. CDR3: CASSSTTALAYNEQFF. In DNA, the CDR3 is TGTGCCAGCAGCTCGACTACAGCATTAGCCTACAATGAGCAGTTCTTC.

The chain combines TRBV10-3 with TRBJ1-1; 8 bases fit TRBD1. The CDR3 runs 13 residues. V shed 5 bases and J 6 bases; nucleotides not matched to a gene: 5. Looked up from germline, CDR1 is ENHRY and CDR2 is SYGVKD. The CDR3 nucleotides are TGTGCCATCAGTCCCGGGACAGGCGCTGAAGCTTTCTTT. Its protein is CAISPGTGAEAFF.

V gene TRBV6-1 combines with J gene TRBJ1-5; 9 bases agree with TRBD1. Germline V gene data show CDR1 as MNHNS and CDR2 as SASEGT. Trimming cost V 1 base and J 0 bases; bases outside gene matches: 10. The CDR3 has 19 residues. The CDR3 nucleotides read TGTGCCAGCAGTGAAGTGCGCCGCTTGGGACAGGGTAGCAATCAGCCCCAGCATTTT. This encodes CASSEVRRLGQGSNQPQHF.

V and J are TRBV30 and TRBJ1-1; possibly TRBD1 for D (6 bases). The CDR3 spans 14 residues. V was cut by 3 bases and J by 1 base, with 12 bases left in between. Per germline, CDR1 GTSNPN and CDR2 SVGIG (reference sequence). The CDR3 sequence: CAWRLGTPNTEAFF. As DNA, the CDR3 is TGTGCCTGGAGGTTGGGGACACCGAACACTGAAGCTTTCTTT.

CDR3 DNA: TGCGCCAGCAGCTATCTCCCCTCCTACGAGCAGTACTTC. Translation gives CASSYLPSYEQYF. This sequence joins TRBV5-1 and TRBJ2-7; D unresolved. The V gene's germline CDR1 is SGHRS and CDR2 YFSETQ. Trimming left V 3 bases short and J 0 bases short, with 7 bases between. The CDR3 totals 13 residues.

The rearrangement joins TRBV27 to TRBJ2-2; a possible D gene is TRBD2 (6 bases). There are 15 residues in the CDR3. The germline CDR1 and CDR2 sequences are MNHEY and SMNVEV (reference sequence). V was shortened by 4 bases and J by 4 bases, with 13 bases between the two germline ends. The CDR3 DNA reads TGTGCCAGCAGTTCCTTAGCGGACCTCACCGGGGAGCTGTTTTTT. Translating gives CASSSLADLTGELFF.

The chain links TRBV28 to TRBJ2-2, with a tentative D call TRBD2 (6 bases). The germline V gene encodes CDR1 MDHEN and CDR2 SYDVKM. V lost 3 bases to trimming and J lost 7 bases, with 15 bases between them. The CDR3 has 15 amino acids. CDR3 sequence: CASSFGGGASGELFF. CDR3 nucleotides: TGTGCCAGCAGTTTCGGTGGAGGGGCAAGCGGGGAGCTGTTTTTT.

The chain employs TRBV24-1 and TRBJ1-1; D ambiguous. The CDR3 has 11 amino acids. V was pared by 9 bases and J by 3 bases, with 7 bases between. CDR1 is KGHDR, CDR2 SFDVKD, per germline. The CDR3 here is CATRGYTEAFF. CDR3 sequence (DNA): TGTGCCACCCGAGGCTACACTGAAGCTTTCTTT.

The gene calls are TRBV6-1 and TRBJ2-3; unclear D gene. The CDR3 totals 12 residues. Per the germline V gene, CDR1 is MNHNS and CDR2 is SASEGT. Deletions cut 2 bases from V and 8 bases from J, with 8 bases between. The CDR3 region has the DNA TGTGCCAGCAGTGAAATGGAGTTTACGCAGTATTTT. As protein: CASSEMEFTQYF.

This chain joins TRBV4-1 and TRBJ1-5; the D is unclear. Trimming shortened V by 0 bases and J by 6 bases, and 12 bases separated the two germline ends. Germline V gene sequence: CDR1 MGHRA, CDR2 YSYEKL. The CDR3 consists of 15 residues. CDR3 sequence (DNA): TGCGCCAGCAGCCAAGATTCCCTTGGGCGTCAGCCCCAGCATTTT. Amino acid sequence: CASSQDSLGRQPQHF.

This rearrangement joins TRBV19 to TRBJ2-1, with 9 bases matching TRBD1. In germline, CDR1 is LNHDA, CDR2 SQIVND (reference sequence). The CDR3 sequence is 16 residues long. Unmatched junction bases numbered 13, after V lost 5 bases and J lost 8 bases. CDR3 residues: CASSPHRRQGGDEQFF. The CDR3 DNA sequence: TGTGCCAGTAGTCCCCACCGACGACAGGGGGGGGATGAGCAGTTCTTC.

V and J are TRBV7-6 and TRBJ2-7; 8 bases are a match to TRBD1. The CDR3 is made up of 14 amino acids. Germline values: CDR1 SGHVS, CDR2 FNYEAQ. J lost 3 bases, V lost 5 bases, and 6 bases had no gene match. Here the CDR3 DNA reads TGTGCCAGCAGCCTGCCCGGGACAGGCTACGAGCAGTACTTC. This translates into CASSLPGTGYEQYF.

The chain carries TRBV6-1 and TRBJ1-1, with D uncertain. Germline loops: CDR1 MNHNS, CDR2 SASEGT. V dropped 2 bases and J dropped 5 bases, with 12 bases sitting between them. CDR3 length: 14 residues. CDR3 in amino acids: CASSESWRETEAFF. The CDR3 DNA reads TGTGCCAGCAGTGAATCGTGGAGGGAGACTGAAGCTTTCTTT.